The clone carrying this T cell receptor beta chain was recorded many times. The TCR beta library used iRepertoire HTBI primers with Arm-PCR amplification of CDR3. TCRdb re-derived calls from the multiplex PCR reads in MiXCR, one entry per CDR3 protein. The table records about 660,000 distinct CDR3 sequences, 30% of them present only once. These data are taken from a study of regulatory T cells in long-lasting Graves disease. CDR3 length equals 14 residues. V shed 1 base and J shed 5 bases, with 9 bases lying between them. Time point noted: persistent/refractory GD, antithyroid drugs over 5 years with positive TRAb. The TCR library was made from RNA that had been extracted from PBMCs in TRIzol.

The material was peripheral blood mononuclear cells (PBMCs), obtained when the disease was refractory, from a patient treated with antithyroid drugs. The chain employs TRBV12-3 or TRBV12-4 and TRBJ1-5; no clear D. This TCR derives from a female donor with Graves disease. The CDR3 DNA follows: TGTGCCAGCAGTTTAGAAAGCAAGGATCAGCCCCAGCATTTT. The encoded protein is CASSLESKDQPQHF.